A selection of T cell receptor beta chains follows, all from one sample in a study of T cells after yellow fever vaccination. Via MiXCR, TCRdb re-called the 5' RACE reads, giving one row per CDR3 protein. There are 600,000 to 750,000 distinct CDR3 sequences in the sample; over 9% occur only once, and 14% to 15% lies in the top ten. This material consisted of PBMCs, taken on the day of the yellow fever booster vaccination. The receptor set was obtained from a young man who received the YFV17D yellow fever vaccine. The CDR3 runs from the conserved cysteine through the conserved F or W. Fields, in order: clone size, V gene, J gene, D gene, CDR3 DNA, CDR3 protein. The D gene is left open where the match is weak. The size entry is marked missing in some rows and otherwise reads once, few, many or a size class.

>few|TRBV20-1|TRBJ2-7|TRBD1
TGCAGTGCTAGAGATCCGGGGACAGCTTCCTACGAGCAGTACTTC
CSARDPGTASYEQYF
>few|TRBV7-8|TRBJ2-7|-
TGTGCCAGCAGCTTCGAGACCGGGTTGACAGGAGTCCACGAGCAGTACTTC
CASSFETGLTGVHEQYF
>-|TRBV7-2|TRBJ2-5|-
TGTGCCAGCAGCTTTTCTTGGACCCACGGCAAAGAGACCCAGTACTTC
CASSFSWTHGKETQYF
>few|TRBV2|TRBJ2-7|-
TGTGCCAATGTTAAGAGTTTCTACGAGCAGTACTTC
CANVKSFYEQYF
>few|TRBV18|TRBJ2-7|-
TGTGCCAGCTCACCCCAGACAGCCTACGAGCAGTACTTC
CASSPQTAYEQYF
>-|TRBV14|TRBJ2-3|-
TGTGCCAGCAGCCCACATAGGGTGGTTAGCACAGATACGCAGTATTTT
CASSPHRVVSTDTQYF
>few|TRBV15|TRBJ2-1|TRBD2
TGTGCCACCAGCCGAGGCGTCGGGACTAGCGGGAGGGCGGGGTACAATGAGCAGTTCTTC
CATSRGVGTSGRAGYNEQFF
>-|TRBV19|TRBJ2-1|TRBD1
TGTGCCAGTAGTACAAACACGGGACAGCGGACCTGGTACTTC
CASSTNTGQRTWYF
>few|TRBV7-8|TRBJ1-2|-
TGTGCCAGCAGCTCCCGAGGAGGGGTGCGGTATGGCTACACCTTC
CASSSRGGVRYGYTF
>-|TRBV7-9|TRBJ2-1|-
TGTGCCAGCAGCTCGACAGGTTCCCCCCAAAATGAGCAGTTCTTC
CASSSTGSPQNEQFF
>few|TRBV7-9|TRBJ2-7|-
TGTGCCAGCAGCGAGGACAGTCTGGAAGCCTACGAGCAGTACTTC
CASSEDSLEAYEQYF
>few|TRBV4-2|TRBJ1-5|TRBD1
TGTGCCAGCAGCTTCCAGGGGGGTCAGCCCCAGCATTTT
CASSFQGGQPQHF
>few|TRBV30|TRBJ1-5|-
TGTGCCTGGAGTCGACCAAGTGGACAGCCCCAGCATTTT
CAWSRPSGQPQHF
>-|TRBV27|TRBJ1-6|-
TGTGCCAGCAGTTTTCAGGCGGGCAATTCACCCCTCCACTTT
CASSFQAGNSPLHF
>few|TRBV7-8|TRBJ1-1|TRBD1
TGTGCCACAGCTCCCGCCGGACAGGGCGTGACTGAAGCTTTCTTT
CATAPAGQGVTEAFF
>-|TRBV5-1|TRBJ2-3|-
TGCGCCAGCAGCTCCCGGGACCCCAAGACGACGCAGTATTTT
CASSSRDPKTTQYF
>-|TRBV10-2|TRBJ2-7|-
TGCGCCAGCAGGGCAGGGAACGAGCAGTACTTC
CASRAGNEQYF
>-|TRBV23-1|TRBJ1-1|-
TGCGCCAGCAGTCAATCGGCGCAGAACACTGAAGCTTTCTTT
CASSQSAQNTEAFF
>few|TRBV6-2/TRBV6-3|TRBJ2-7|TRBD2
TGTGCCAGCAGTTACAGATCTAGCGGAAGACCAAACGAGCAGTACTTC
CASSYRSSGRPNEQYF
>-|TRBV28|TRBJ1-1|-
TGTGCCAGCAGTCCTGGGGCCCGGGGGAGCGCTGAAGCTTTCTTT
CASSPGARGSAEAFF
>few|TRBV5-6|TRBJ2-6|TRBD1
TGTGCCAGCAGCTCGGGACAGGGGGCCAACGTCCTGACTTTC
CASSSGQGANVLTF
>-|TRBV5-4|TRBJ2-7|TRBD2
TGTGCCAGCGCCCCCGGGACTAGCGAACAGCAGTACTTC
CASAPGTSEQQYF
>few|TRBV3-1|TRBJ2-5|TRBD2
TGTGCCAGCAGCCGAACCGACGGCGGGAGGGCCGGGACCCAGTACTTC
CASSRTDGGRAGTQYF
>-|TRBV20-1|TRBJ1-1|-
TGCCGACCGGTGGGCAGGGGCCCGAACACTGAAGCTTTCTTT
CRPVGRGPNTEAFF
>few|TRBV12-3/TRBV12-4|TRBJ2-1|TRBD2
TGTGCCAGCAGACGGACTAGCGGGAGGGCCCTATACAATGAGCAGTTCTTC
CASRRTSGRALYNEQFF
>-|TRBV5-1|TRBJ2-1|-
TGCGCCAGCAGCTTGGGAGCAGGTTATAGCTCCTACAATGAGCAGTTCTTC
CASSLGAGYSSYNEQFF
>many|TRBV7-9|TRBJ2-1|-
TGTGCCAGCAGCTTAGGCCATGAGCAGTTCTTC
CASSLGHEQFF
>-|TRBV6-2/TRBV6-3|TRBJ2-7|-
TGTGCCAGCAGGACCGTGAAGGGAGGCCTTTACTACGAGCAGTACTTC
CASRTVKGGLYYEQYF
>few|TRBV7-2|TRBJ2-5|TRBD2
TGTGCCAGCAGCTACCGACTAGCGGGAGGGGGAGAGACCCAGTACTTC
CASSYRLAGGGETQYF
>few|TRBV5-6|TRBJ2-1|-
TGTGCCAGCAGCTTGGAGGGGGGGATGTACAATGAGCAGTTCTTC
CASSLEGGMYNEQFF
>-|TRBV20-1|TRBJ2-3|-
TGCAGTGCTAGTCGTCAGGTCACAGATACGCAGTATTTT
CSASRQVTDTQYF
>-|TRBV3-1|TRBJ1-1|-
TGTGCCAGCAGCCAAGTAGGTATGGAGACTGAAGCTTTCTTT
CASSQVGMETEAFF
>-|TRBV4-2|TRBJ2-6|TRBD1
TGTGCCAGCAGCCGGCGGACAGGGGCTGGGGCCAACGTCCTGACTTTC
CASSRRTGAGANVLTF
>few|TRBV20-1|TRBJ1-1|-
TGCAGTGCAACCCGGGTCGGGCCGAGGACTGAAGCTTTCTTT
CSATRVGPRTEAFF
>few|TRBV10-3|TRBJ1-6|TRBD1
TGTGCCATCAGTTCAGGGGGTTCACCCCTCCACTTT
CAISSGGSPLHF
>few|TRBV4-3|TRBJ2-3|-
TGCGCCAGCAGCCGGCAAGAGGGGGAAACAGATACGCAGTATTTT
CASSRQEGETDTQYF
>many|TRBV7-9|TRBJ2-5|-
TGTGCCAGCAGCGAAACCGGGACCTTGACGGGAGAGACCCAGTACTTC
CASSETGTLTGETQYF
>many|TRBV7-2|TRBJ2-1|TRBD2
TGTGCCAGCAGCTTAACGGGAGGGCCGAATGAGCAGTTCTTC
CASSLTGGPNEQFF
>few|TRBV20-1|TRBJ2-1|TRBD2
TGCAGTGCTAGGCTCCTCGGACTAGAAATCTACAATGAGCAGTTCTTC
CSARLLGLEIYNEQFF
>few|TRBV5-5|TRBJ1-1|TRBD1
TGTGCCAGCAGCTTGGAGGGGGCGAGGACTGAAGCTTTCTTT
CASSLEGARTEAFF
>few|TRBV20-1|TRBJ1-1|TRBD1
TGCAGTGCTACGGGGGGCGGGACAGGGGGCACTGAAGCTTTCTTT
CSATGGGTGGTEAFF
>few|TRBV7-8|TRBJ2-7|-
TGTGCCAGCAGCTCGAGAGCGGCGAGCTCCTACGAGCAGTACTTC
CASSSRAASSYEQYF
>few|TRBV3-1|TRBJ2-2|-
TGTGCCAGCAGACCAACAGGAGGGGAGCTGTTTTTT
CASRPTGGELFF
>many|TRBV5-1|TRBJ2-3|-
TGCGCCAGCAGCTTATCAGCAGATACGCAGTATTTT
CASSLSADTQYF
>few|TRBV12-3/TRBV12-4|TRBJ2-5|-
TGTGCCAGCAGTGACCGGGCCCCGGGGACCCAGTACTTC
CASSDRAPGTQYF
>few|TRBV10-3|TRBJ2-6|TRBD1
TGTGCCACAGGGGGTTCTGGGGCCAACGTCCTGACTTTC
CATGGSGANVLTF
>few|TRBV5-1|TRBJ2-6|-
TGCGCCAGCAGCACTCCCTCGGTGGGGGGCTCTGGGGCCAACGTCCTGACTTTC
CASSTPSVGGSGANVLTF
>few|TRBV11-2|TRBJ2-2|-
TGTGCCAGCAGCCTAAACCCCGATACCGGGGAGCTGTTTTTT
CASSLNPDTGELFF
>-|TRBV9|TRBJ1-4|-
TGTGCCAGCAGCGTAGGCCTTAGTCAAGAAAAACTGTTTTTT
CASSVGLSQEKLFF
>few|TRBV6-1|TRBJ1-2|-
TGTGCCAGCAGTGAAAGGACCGACGAGGGCTACACCTTC
CASSERTDEGYTF
>-|TRBV20-1|TRBJ1-1|-
TGCAGTGCTAGAGATTTAGCGGGCAGAGACACTGAAGCTTTCTTT
CSARDLAGRDTEAFF
>few|TRBV7-9|TRBJ1-1|-
TGTGCCAGCAGCTATCGGGGGGGCGGGAACACTGAAGCTTTCTTT
CASSYRGGGNTEAFF
>few|TRBV5-1|TRBJ2-7|-
TGCGCCAGCAGATTGGACGGAGCCTACGAGCAGTACTTC
CASRLDGAYEQYF